This T cell receptor beta chain comes out of a study of cytomegalovirus exposure and HLA in healthy donors. PCR used 60 Vbeta primers and 13 Jbeta primers. Sequenced by immunoSEQ multiplex PCR; TCRdb stores in-frame clones only, minus some. Among about 230,000 clones listed, 80% to 90% were seen once. The CDR3 runs to 13 residues. V was pared by 4 bases and J by 3 bases, with 11 bases between. Germline CDR1 SQVTM, CDR2 ANQGSEA. The sequencing sample was made of PBMCs. This chain uses TRBV29-1 with TRBJ2-3, with D possibly matching TRBD2 (5 bases). This TCR was recovered from a woman aged 18-29 years in good health and CMV-seronegative. In nucleotides, the CDR3 is TGCAGCGTTGCGGGAACCCTTACAGATACGCAGTATTTT. Translating it yields CSVAGTLTDTQYF.